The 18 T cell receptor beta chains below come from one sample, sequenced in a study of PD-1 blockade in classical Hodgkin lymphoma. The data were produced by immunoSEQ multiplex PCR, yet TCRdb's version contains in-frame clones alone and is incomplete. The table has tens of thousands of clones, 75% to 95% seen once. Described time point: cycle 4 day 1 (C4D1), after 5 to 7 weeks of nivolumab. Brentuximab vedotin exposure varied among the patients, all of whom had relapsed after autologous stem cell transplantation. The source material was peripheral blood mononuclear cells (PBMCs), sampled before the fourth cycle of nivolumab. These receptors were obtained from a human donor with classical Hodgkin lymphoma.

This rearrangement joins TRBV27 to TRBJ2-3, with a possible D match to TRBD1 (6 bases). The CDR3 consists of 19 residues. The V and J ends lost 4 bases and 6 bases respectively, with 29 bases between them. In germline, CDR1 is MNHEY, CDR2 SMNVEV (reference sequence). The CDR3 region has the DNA TGTGCCAGCAGTTCCAGCGCTAGTCTCCGGGACATAACCCCCGATACGCAGTATTTT. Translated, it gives CASSSSASLRDITPDTQYF.

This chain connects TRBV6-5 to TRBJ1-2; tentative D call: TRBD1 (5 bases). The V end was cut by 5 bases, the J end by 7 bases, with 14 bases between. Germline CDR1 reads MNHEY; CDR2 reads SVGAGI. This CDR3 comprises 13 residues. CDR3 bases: TGTGCCAGCAGTCCCCGGCCGGGGGGTGGCTACACCTTC. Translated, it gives CASSPRPGGGYTF.

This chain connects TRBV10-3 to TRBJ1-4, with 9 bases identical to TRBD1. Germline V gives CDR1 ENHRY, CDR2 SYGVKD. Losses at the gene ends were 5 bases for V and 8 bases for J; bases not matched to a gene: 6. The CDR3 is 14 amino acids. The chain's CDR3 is CAISQQGAGEKLFF. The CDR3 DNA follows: TGTGCCATCAGTCAACAGGGGGCGGGGGAAAAACTGTTTTTT.

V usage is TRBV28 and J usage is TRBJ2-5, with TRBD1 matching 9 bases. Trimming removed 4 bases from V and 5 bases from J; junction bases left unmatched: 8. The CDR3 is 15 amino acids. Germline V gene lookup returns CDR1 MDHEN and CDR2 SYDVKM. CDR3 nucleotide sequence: TGTGCCAGCAGTTCCCCGGGACAGGGAGAGGAGACCCAGTACTTC. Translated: CASSSPGQGEETQYF.

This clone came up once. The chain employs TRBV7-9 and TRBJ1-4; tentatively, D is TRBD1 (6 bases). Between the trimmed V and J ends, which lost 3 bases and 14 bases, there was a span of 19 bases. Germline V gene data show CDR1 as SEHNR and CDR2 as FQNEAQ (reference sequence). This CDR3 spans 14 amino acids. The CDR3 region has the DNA TGTGCCAGCAGCTTTCTGACAGGCCCACAGTATCTGTTTTTT. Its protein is CASSFLTGPQYLFF. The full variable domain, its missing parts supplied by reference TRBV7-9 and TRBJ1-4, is DTGVSQNPRHKITKRGQNVTFRCDPISEHNRLYWYRQTLGQGPEFLTYFQNEAQLEKSRLLSDRFSAERPKGSFSTLEIQRTEQGDSAMYLCASSFLTGPQYLFFGSGTQLSVL.

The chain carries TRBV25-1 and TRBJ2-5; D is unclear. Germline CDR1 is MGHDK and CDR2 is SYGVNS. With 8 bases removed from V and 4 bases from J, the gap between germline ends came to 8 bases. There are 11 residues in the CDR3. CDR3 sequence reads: CASAFGETQYF. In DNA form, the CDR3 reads TGTGCCAGCGCCTTCGGAGAGACCCAGTACTTC.

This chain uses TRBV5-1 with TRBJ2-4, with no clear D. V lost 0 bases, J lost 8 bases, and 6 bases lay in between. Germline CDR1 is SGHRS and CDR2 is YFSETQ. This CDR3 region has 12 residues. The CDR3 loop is CASSLARDIQYF. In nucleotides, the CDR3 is TGCGCCAGCAGCTTGGCCCGAGACATTCAGTACTTC. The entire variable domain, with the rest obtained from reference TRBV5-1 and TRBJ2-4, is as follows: KAGVTQTPRYLIKTRGQQVTLSCSPISGHRSVSWYQQTPGQGLQFLFEYFSETQRNKGNFPGRFSGRQFSNSRSEMNVSTLELGDSALYLCASSLARDIQYFGAGTRLSVL.

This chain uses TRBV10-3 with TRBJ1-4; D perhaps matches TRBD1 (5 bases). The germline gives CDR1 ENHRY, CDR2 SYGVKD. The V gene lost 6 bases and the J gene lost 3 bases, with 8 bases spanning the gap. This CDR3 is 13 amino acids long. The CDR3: CAIRGGANEKLFF. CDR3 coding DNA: TGTGCCATCAGGGGGGGGGCTAATGAAAAACTGTTTTTT.

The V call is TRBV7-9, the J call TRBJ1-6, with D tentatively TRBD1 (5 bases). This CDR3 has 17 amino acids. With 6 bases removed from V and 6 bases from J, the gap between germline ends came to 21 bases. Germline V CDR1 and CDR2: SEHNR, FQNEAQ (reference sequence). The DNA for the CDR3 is TGTGCCAGCAGAAGTTTAGGGAGGACAACCTTTAATTCACCCCTCCACTTT. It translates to CASRSLGRTTFNSPLHF.

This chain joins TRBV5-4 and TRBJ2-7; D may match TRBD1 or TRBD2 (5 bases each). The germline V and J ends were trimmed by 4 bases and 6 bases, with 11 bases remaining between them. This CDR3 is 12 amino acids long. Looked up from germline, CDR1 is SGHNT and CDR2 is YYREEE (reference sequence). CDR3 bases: TGTGCCAGCAGCCTAGGGACGGGCGAGCAGTACTTC. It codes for CASSLGTGEQYF.

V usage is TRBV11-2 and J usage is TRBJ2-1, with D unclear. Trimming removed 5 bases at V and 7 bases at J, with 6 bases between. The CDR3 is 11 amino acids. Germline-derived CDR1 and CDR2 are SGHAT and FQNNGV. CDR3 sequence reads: CASSPKNEQFF. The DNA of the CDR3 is TGTGCCAGCAGCCCCAAGAATGAGCAGTTCTTC.

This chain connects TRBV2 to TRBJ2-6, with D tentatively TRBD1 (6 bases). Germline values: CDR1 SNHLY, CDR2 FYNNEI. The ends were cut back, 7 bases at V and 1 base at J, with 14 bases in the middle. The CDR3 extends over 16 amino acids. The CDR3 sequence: CASNQGRGSGANVLTF. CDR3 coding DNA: TGTGCCAGCAACCAGGGGAGAGGTTCTGGGGCCAACGTCCTGACTTTC.

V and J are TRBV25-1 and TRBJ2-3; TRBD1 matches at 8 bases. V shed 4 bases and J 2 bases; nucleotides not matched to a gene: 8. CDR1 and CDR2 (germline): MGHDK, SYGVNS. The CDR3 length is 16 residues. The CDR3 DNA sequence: TGTGCCAGCAGTGCGGGACAGGTACACCCCACAGATACGCAGTATTTT. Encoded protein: CASSAGQVHPTDTQYF.

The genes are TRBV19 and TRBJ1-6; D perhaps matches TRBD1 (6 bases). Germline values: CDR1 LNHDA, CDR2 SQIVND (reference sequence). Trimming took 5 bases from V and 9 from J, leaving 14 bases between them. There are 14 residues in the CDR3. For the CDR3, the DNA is TGTGCCAGTAGTCCAACGGACAGATCTTCACCCCTCCACTTT. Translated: CASSPTDRSSPLHF.

CDR3 in amino acids: CASRGTGDYGYTF. The CDR3 DNA follows: TGTGCCAGCAGGGGGACAGGGGACTATGGCTACACCTTC. The chain recombines TRBV27 with TRBJ1-2; TRBD1 aligns across 10 bases. Trimming cost V 6 bases and J 3 bases; bases outside gene matches: 1. The CDR3 length is 13 residues. Germline CDR1 reads MNHEY; CDR2 reads SMNVEV (reference sequence).

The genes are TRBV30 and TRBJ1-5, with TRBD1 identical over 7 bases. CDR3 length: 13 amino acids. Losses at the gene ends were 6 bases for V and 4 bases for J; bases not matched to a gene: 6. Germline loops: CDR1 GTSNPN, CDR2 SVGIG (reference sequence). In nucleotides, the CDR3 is TGTGCCTGCGACGGGACAGCAAATCAGCCCCAGCATTTT. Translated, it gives CACDGTANQPQHF.

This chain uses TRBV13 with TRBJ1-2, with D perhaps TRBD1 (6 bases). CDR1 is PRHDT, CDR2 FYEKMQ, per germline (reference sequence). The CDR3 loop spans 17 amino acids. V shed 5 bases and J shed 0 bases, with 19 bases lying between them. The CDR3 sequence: CASSEFGGPSANYGYTF. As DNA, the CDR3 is TGTGCCAGCAGCGAATTTGGGGGGCCCTCAGCTAACTATGGCTACACCTTC.

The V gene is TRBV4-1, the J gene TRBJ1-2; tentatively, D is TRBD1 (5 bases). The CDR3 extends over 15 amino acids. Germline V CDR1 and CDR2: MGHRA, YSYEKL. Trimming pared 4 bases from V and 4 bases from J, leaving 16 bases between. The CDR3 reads CASSRTFLTAYGYTF. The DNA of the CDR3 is TGCGCCAGCAGCCGGACGTTCTTGACAGCCTATGGCTACACCTTC.